This T cell receptor beta chain is drawn from a study of blood T cells in healthy people across ages. Broader study findings: Observed TCR beta diversity showed a strong correlation with the percentage of naive T cells as measured by flow cytometry.

This clonotype was found a few times. The antigen is unknown. Trimming removed 3 bases from V and 2 bases from J, with 14 bases in between. The CDR3 length is 16 residues. Germline V gives CDR1 ENHRY, CDR2 SYGVKD. A second PCR of roughly 7 to 11 cycles used a sample-barcoded 5' primer and a J-beta primer mix. TCRdb passed the 5' RACE reads through MiXCR, listing each CDR3 protein once. This sample has fewer than 2,000,000 distinct CDR3 sequences, with more than 35% found just once. This receptor was obtained from a human donor in good health. V is TRBV10-3 and J is TRBJ2-4; D gene ambiguous. The sample was blood. The CDR3: CAISERQPHPKNIQYF. For the CDR3, the DNA is TGTGCCATCAGTGAAAGGCAACCGCATCCCAAAAACATTCAGTACTTC.